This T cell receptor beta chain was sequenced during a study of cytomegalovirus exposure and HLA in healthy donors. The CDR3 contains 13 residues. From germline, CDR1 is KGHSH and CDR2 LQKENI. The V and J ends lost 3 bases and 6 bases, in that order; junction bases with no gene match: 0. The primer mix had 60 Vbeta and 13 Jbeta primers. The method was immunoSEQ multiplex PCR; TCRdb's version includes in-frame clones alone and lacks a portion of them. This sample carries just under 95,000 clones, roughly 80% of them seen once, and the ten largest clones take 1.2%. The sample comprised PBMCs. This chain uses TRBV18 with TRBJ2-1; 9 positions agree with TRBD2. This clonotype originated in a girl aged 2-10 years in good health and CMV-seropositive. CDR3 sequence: CASSPTSGNEQFF. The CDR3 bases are TGTGCCAGCTCACCGACTAGCGGCAATGAGCAGTTCTTC.